Shown below are 10 T cell receptor beta chains from a single sample sequenced in a study of T cell repertoires in cytomegalovirus infection. Their cognate antigens are unknown. Using its own MiXCR run on the reads, TCRdb lists one record per CDR3 protein. The profile shows around 900,000 distinct CDR3 sequences, approximately 31% of them singletons. The starting material was cultured CD8+ T cells from PBMCs, obtained from culture after CMV antigen stimulation. The receptors come from a human donor in good health (CMV status not recorded). Some clones in this sample may be carry-over from other donors' samples.

This clonotype was counted between two and nine times. The rearrangement uses TRBV7-4 and TRBJ1-2; D remains ambiguous. The ends were cut back, 3 bases at V and 5 bases at J, with 10 bases in the middle. Looked up from germline, CDR1 is SGHVT and CDR2 is SQSDAQ. This CDR3 spans 13 amino acids. In DNA form, the CDR3 reads TGTGCCAGCAGCTTCCCCCTTCAATATGGCTACACCTTC. It yields the protein CASSFPLQYGYTF.

This clonotype was found many times. The gene calls are TRBV19 and TRBJ2-1; no clear D. Trimming removed 0 bases at V and 8 bases at J, with 8 bases between. From germline, CDR1 is LNHDA and CDR2 SQIVND (reference sequence). This CDR3 has 13 amino acids. CDR3 nucleotides: TGTGCCAGTAGTATAGAATGGGTGGATGAGCAGTTCTTC. It is translated as CASSIEWVDEQFF. The variable domain in full, with the rest retrieved from reference TRBV19 and TRBJ2-1, is DGGITQSPKYLFRKEGQNVTLSCEQNLNHDAMYWYRQDPGQGLRLIYYSQIVNDFQKGDIAEGYSVSREKKESFPLTVTSAQKNPTAFYLCASSIEWVDEQFFGPGTRLTVL.

This clonotype has a handful of counts. This chain joins TRBV6-1 and TRBJ1-1; D is uncertain. Germline V lookup: CDR1 MNHNS, CDR2 SASEGT. This CDR3 has 15 amino acids. Trimming pared 1 base from V and 1 base from J, leaving 10 bases between. CDR3 sequence reads: CASSEGEGSNTEAFF. The CDR3 nucleotides are TGTGCCAGCAGTGAAGGGGAGGGATCGAACACTGAAGCTTTCTTT.

This clonotype came up many times. The chain joins TRBV7-8 to TRBJ1-5; D gene unclear. Trimming cost V 3 bases and J 0 bases, with 12 bases left between them. The CDR3 consists of 16 residues. Germline values: CDR1 SGHVS, CDR2 FQNEAQ. CDR3 in amino acids: CASSLNYPSSNQPQHF. Written as DNA, the CDR3 is TGTGCCAGCAGCTTGAACTACCCTTCTAGCAATCAGCCCCAGCATTTT.

The chain carries TRBV27 and TRBJ1-5; tentative D call: TRBD1 (6 bases). The CDR3 has 15 residues. V lost 4 bases, J lost 3 bases, and 13 bases lay in between. Per the germline V gene, CDR1 is MNHEY and CDR2 is SMNVEV (reference sequence). This chain's CDR3 is CASSSWTAINQPQHF. CDR3 bases: TGTGCCAGCAGTTCGTGGACAGCGATCAATCAGCCCCAGCATTTT.

On this clonotype itself: This may be a read error, as it is one base from a much larger clone. The CDR3 region is CASSSWGAYTEELFF. The DNA for the CDR3 is TGTGCCAGCAGCTCCTGGGGGGCCTACACCGAGGAGCTGTTTTTT. The chain recombines TRBV7-2 with TRBJ2-2; D possibly matches TRBD1 or TRBD2 (6 bases each). The CDR3 is made up of 15 amino acids. Germline V CDR1 and CDR2: SGHTA, FQGNSA.

V usage is TRBV6-8 and J usage is TRBJ2-1; TRBD1 matches at 7 bases. V was pared by 1 base and J by 5 bases, with 20 bases of the junction left unmatched. The CDR3 sequence is 20 residues long. Germline V lookup: CDR1 MNHGY, CDR2 SAAAGT. The CDR3 DNA reads as TGTGCCAGCAGTTACTTTGCTGGCAGGGGGTATAGTTGGGATAACAATGAGCAGTTCTTC. It codes for CASSYFAGRGYSWDNNEQFF.

This chain joins TRBV5-5 and TRBJ2-1, with D perhaps given as TRBD1 or TRBD2 (5 bases each). Per germline, CDR1 SGHKS and CDR2 YYEKEE (reference sequence). This CDR3 region has 13 residues. V was trimmed by 4 bases and J by 4 bases, leaving 9 bases between them. The CDR3 DNA reads TGTGCCAGCAGCGTGTGGGGGTACAATGAGCAGTTCTTC. This codes for CASSVWGYNEQFF. Full variable domain (remainder filled in from reference TRBV5-5 and TRBJ2-1): DAGVTQSPTHLIKTRGQQVTLRCSPISGHKSVSWYQQVLGQGPQFIFQYYEKEERGRGNFPDRFSARQFPNYSSELNVNALLLGDSALYLCASSVWGYNEQFFGPGTRLTVL.

This clonotype has ten or more counts. The chain carries TRBV12-3 or TRBV12-4 and TRBJ1-1; D remains ambiguous. The CDR3 length is 13 residues. Deletions cut 3 bases from V and 2 bases from J, with 7 bases between. CDR3 bases: TGTGCCAGCAGTTTCACTAGCAACACTGAAGCTTTCTTT. Translating it yields CASSFTSNTEAFF.

The chain has TRBV27 and TRBJ1-1; D might be TRBD1 (6 bases). CDR3 length: 16 amino acids. CDR1 MNHEY and CDR2 SMNVEV come from the germline V gene (reference sequence). V lost 4 bases and J lost 1, with 16 bases in between. CDR3 amino acids: CASSSLPGTSNTEAFF. The CDR3 region has the DNA TGTGCCAGCAGTTCGTTACCCGGGACATCGAACACTGAAGCTTTCTTT.